Listed here are 30 T cell receptor beta chains from one sample, sequenced in a study of control samples from healthy donors and cancer patients. Data came from immunoSEQ multiplex PCR; TCRdb stores just in-frame clones and leaves some out. This sample has about 110,000 clones, with around nine tenths found just once. Sequenced: blood. All receptors derive from a human donor in good health. The donor label of this sample is uncertain.

The V and J genes are TRBV19 and TRBJ2-7; TRBD1 aligns across 9 bases. This CDR3 is 17 amino acids long. CDR1 is LNHDA and CDR2 is SQIVND in the germline V gene (reference sequence). V dropped 3 bases and J dropped 4; count of bases not matched to a gene: 13. The CDR3 DNA reads TGTGCCAGTAGTATCTTCCCGGACAGGGGCAGAGGATACGAGCAGTACTTC. This translates into CASSIFPDRGRGYEQYF.

The chain recombines TRBV30 with TRBJ2-1; D is unresolved. Trimming stripped 2 bases from V and 7 bases from J, with 9 bases between. Germline CDR1 GTSNPN, CDR2 SVGIG (reference sequence). This CDR3 contains 12 residues. The DNA of the CDR3 is TGTGCCTGGAGTACGTTTGGGAATGAGCAGTTCTTC. Amino acid sequence: CAWSTFGNEQFF.

The J gene is TRBJ1-2, the V gene TRBV29-1, with D maybe TRBD1 (6 bases). Trimming shortened V by 5 bases and J by 6 bases, and 16 bases separated the two germline ends. The CDR3 runs to 13 residues. Germline V gives CDR1 SQVTM, CDR2 ANQGSEA. As DNA, the CDR3 is TGCAGCGTTCTGCCAGCAGGGGCCCATGGCTACACCTTC. As protein: CSVLPAGAHGYTF.

The rearrangement links TRBV27 to TRBJ1-2, with 8 bases lining up with TRBD1. V lost 3 bases to trimming and J lost 3 bases; unmatched junction nucleotides: 3. Germline-derived CDR1 and CDR2 are MNHEY and SMNVEV (reference sequence). The CDR3 has 14 residues. In DNA, the CDR3 is TGTGCCAGCAGTTTGGGGACAGGACACTATGGCTACACCTTC. It encodes CASSLGTGHYGYTF.

The V and J genes are TRBV6-6 and TRBJ1-5; D is perhaps TRBD1 (5 bases). The germline gives CDR1 MNHNY, CDR2 SVGAGI (reference sequence). With 10 bases removed from V and 4 bases from J, the gap between germline ends came to 20 bases. This CDR3 comprises 15 residues. The CDR3 region has the DNA TGTGCCACTTGGGAGCAGGGAAAGGGAAATCAGCCCCAGCATTTT. Translated: CATWEQGKGNQPQHF.

The genes are TRBV4-2 and TRBJ1-2, with D hard to call. V shed 0 bases and J shed 3 bases, with 14 bases lying between them. The CDR3 spans 16 residues. The germline V gene encodes CDR1 LGHNA and CDR2 YNFKEQ. As DNA, the CDR3 is TGTGCCAGCAGCCAAGAACTTATATCCGTAGACTATGGCTACACCTTC. Residues: CASSQELISVDYGYTF.

The chain recombines TRBV6-5 with TRBJ1-2; D is possibly TRBD1 (5 bases). Between the trimmed V and J ends, which lost 11 bases and 4 bases, there was a span of 23 bases. The germline V gene encodes CDR1 MNHEY and CDR2 SVGAGI. The CDR3 sequence is 15 residues long. Here the CDR3 reads CAGHPRASEGYGYTF. CDR3 nucleotide sequence: TGTGCCGGACACCCCCGGGCCTCCGAGGGCTATGGCTACACCTTC.

The genes are TRBV3-1 (or the pseudogene TRBV3-2) and TRBJ2-1; D not resolved. This CDR3 is built from 13 residues. Trimming left V 2 bases short and J 5 bases short, with 7 bases between. Germline CDR1 LGHDT, CDR2 YNNKEL (reference sequence). In DNA, the CDR3 is TGTGCCAGCAGCCAATGGGGAAACAATGAGCAGTTCTTC. Translating gives CASSQWGNNEQFF.

This clone showed up just a few times. V is TRBV7-9 and J is TRBJ2-6; D gene ambiguous. The CDR3 is 18 amino acids. Germline CDR1 and CDR2: SEHNR and FQNEAQ (reference sequence). Trimming stripped 8 bases from V and 0 bases from J, with 20 bases between. CDR3 loop: CASQRGQFGDSGANVLTF. CDR3 sequence (DNA): TGTGCCAGCCAACGTGGGCAGTTTGGGGACTCTGGGGCCAACGTCCTGACTTTC. The full variable domain, with the rest looked up from reference TRBV7-9 and TRBJ2-6, is DTGVSQNPRHKITKRGQNVTFRCDPISEHNRLYWYRQTLGQGPEFLTYFQNEAQLEKSRLLSDRFSAERPKGSFSTLEIQRTEQGDSAMYLCASQRGQFGDSGANVLTFGAGSRLTVL.

V gene TRBV7-2 combines with J gene TRBJ1-1, with D maybe TRBD1 (5 bases). The CDR3 spans 12 residues. Per germline, CDR1 SGHTA and CDR2 FQGNSA. V shed 1 base and J shed 12 bases, with 12 bases lying between them. CDR3 DNA sequence: TGTGCCAGCAGCTTAGGCAGGGCGGTTCCTTTCTTT. Translated, it gives CASSLGRAVPFF. The full variable domain, its missing parts supplied by reference TRBV7-2 and TRBJ1-1, is GAGVSQSPSNKVTEKGKDVELRCDPISGHTALYWYRQSLGQGLEFLIYFQGNSAPDKSGLPSDRFSAERTGGSVSTLTIQRTQQEDSAVYLCASSLGRAVPFFGQGTRLTVV.

With respect to this clone: The same CDR3 can be traced to other DNA sequences in this sample. The chain combines TRBV3-1 (or the pseudogene TRBV3-2) with TRBJ2-1; 9 bases agree with TRBD2. Germline CDR1 LGHDT, CDR2 YNNKEL (reference sequence). With 3 bases clipped from V and 4 bases from J, the junction kept 1 base outside the gene matches. The CDR3 loop spans 14 amino acids. This chain's CDR3 is CASSQTSGYNEQFF. For the CDR3, the DNA is TGTGCCAGCAGCCAGACTAGCGGATACAATGAGCAGTTCTTC.

V and J are TRBV2 and TRBJ2-1; D possibly matches TRBD1 or TRBD2 (5 bases each). Trimming took off 6 bases at V and 2 bases at J, with 8 bases between the two ends. This CDR3 contains 13 residues. CDR1 SNHLY and CDR2 FYNNEI come from the germline V gene. CDR3 residues: CASRGVTYNEQFF. The DNA for the CDR3 is TGTGCCAGCAGGGGGGTAACCTACAATGAGCAGTTCTTC.

This chain uses TRBV18 with TRBJ2-7, with 11 bases that match TRBD1. J gave up 6 bases and V 4 bases, and 17 bases lay outside the gene matches. Germline V CDR1 and CDR2: KGHSH, LQKENI. The CDR3 is 18 residues long. CDR3 protein: CASSLQRGTGGPYSEQYF. CDR3 bases: TGTGCCAGCTCACTACAACGCGGGACAGGGGGACCATATAGCGAGCAGTACTTC.

The J gene is TRBJ2-2, the V gene TRBV18; the D gene is possibly TRBD1 (5 bases). The germline gives CDR1 KGHSH, CDR2 LQKENI. The CDR3 contains 13 residues. Trimming cost V 2 bases and J 4 bases, with 5 bases left between them. The CDR3 DNA sequence: TGTGCCAGCTCACCAGGGGCCACCGGGGAGCTGTTTTTT. Its translation is CASSPGATGELFF.

The V and J genes are TRBV6-5 and TRBJ1-4, with D unresolved. The germline V gene encodes CDR1 MNHEY and CDR2 SVGAGI. The CDR3 has 13 residues. The V and J ends lost 6 bases and 14 bases respectively, with 19 bases between them. CDR3 protein: CASRPQSALRLFF. In DNA form, the CDR3 reads TGTGCCAGCAGACCCCAATCCGCGCTTCGGCTGTTTTTT.

This sequence joins TRBV27 and TRBJ1-2; 8 bases are a match to TRBD1. V trimming: 3 bases; J trimming: 8 bases; junction bases outside the gene matches: 5. The CDR3 extends over 13 amino acids. CDR1 is MNHEY, CDR2 SMNVEV, per germline (reference sequence). CDR3 loop: CASSFLRGQGYTF. The CDR3 coding sequence is TGTGCCAGCAGTTTCCTCAGGGGGCAAGGCTACACCTTC.

The chain joins TRBV6-2 or TRBV6-3 to TRBJ1-2, with D unresolved. The CDR3 consists of 15 residues. Trimming stripped 3 bases from V and 6 bases from J, with 17 bases between. The germline V gene encodes CDR1 MNHEY and CDR2 SVGEGT. The CDR3: CASSYLRFGRDGYTF. CDR3 nucleotide sequence: TGTGCCAGCAGTTATTTAAGGTTTGGTCGGGATGGCTACACCTTC.

This rearrangement joins TRBV5-1 to TRBJ1-1, with D possibly TRBD1 on 5 matching bases. The CDR3 contains 14 residues. V lost 4 bases to trimming and J lost 4 bases, with 14 bases between them. Germline-derived CDR1 and CDR2 are SGHRS and YFSETQ. The CDR3 coding sequence is TGCGCCAGCAGCCAGGACACGGCTGGCACTGAAGCTTTCTTT. It codes for CASSQDTAGTEAFF.

This sequence joins TRBV21-1 and TRBJ1-1. TRBV21-1 is described as a pseudogene. This CDR3 spans 13 amino acids. The CDR3 loop is CASGATGGTEAFF. The DNA for the CDR3 is TGTGCCAGCGGAGCTACAGGAGGCACTGAAGCTTTCTTT.

This sequence joins TRBV15 and TRBJ2-1, with 8 bases lining up with TRBD1. This CDR3 region has 13 residues. Germline CDR1 and CDR2: LNHNV and YYDKDF (reference sequence). The CDR3 DNA sequence: TGTGCGCATGGACAGGGTCGCGACAATGAGCAGTTCTTC. Encoded protein: CAHGQGRDNEQFF.

The chain couples TRBV11-2 to TRBJ2-7, with 10 bases identical to TRBD2. J gave up 4 bases and V 1 base, and 7 bases lay outside the gene matches. Germline CDR1 SGHAT, CDR2 FQNNGV. CDR3 length: 16 amino acids. CDR3 bases: TGTGCCAGCAGCTTAGGGAGCGGGGGGGCCGTATACGAGCAGTACTTC. This gives the protein CASSLGSGGAVYEQYF.

As DNA, the CDR3 is TGTGCCAGCAGTCCCGGGACAGGGAAGTACGAGCAGTACGTC. This translates into CASSPGTGKYEQYV. The chain couples TRBV27 to TRBJ2-7; 9 bases agree with TRBD1. This CDR3 is built from 14 residues. Trimming cost V 5 bases and J 4 bases; bases outside gene matches: 6. The germline V gene encodes CDR1 MNHEY and CDR2 SMNVEV (reference sequence).

This chain connects TRBV18 to TRBJ2-1; D may be TRBD2 (6 bases). The V gene's germline CDR1 is KGHSH and CDR2 LQKENI. The CDR3 has 14 amino acids. Trimming left V 8 bases short and J 5 bases short, with 16 bases between. The CDR3 DNA reads as TGTGCCAGCCTCCGGGAGAACATGGACAATGAGCAGTTCTTC. Its translation: CASLRENMDNEQFF.

The chain recombines TRBV10-3 with TRBJ2-5; D unresolved. Per the germline V gene, CDR1 is ENHRY and CDR2 is SYGVKD. The ends were cut back, 3 bases at V and 5 bases at J, with 7 bases in the middle. This CDR3 is built from 12 residues. The CDR3: CAISDGRETQYF. CDR3 DNA sequence: TGTGCCATCAGTGACGGTAGGGAGACCCAGTACTTC.

The chain carries TRBV28 and TRBJ1-5; no clear D. CDR3 length: 12 residues. V lost 4 bases and J 4 bases, leaving 5 bases between the germline ends. Germline V gene lookup returns CDR1 MDHEN and CDR2 SYDVKM. CDR3 in DNA: TGTGCCAGCAGTTCGGTTAATCAGCCCCAGCATTTT. This translates into CASSSVNQPQHF.

This chain uses TRBV28 with TRBJ1-5; TRBD1 agrees at 7 bases. Germline assignment: CDR1 MDHEN and CDR2 SYDVKM. Losses at the gene ends were 5 bases for V and 7 bases for J; bases not matched to a gene: 5. The CDR3 loop spans 13 amino acids. CDR3 region: CASSEQGEQPQHF. In DNA form, the CDR3 reads TGTGCCAGCAGTGAGCAGGGGGAACAGCCCCAGCATTTT.

This chain joins TRBV3-1 (or the pseudogene TRBV3-2) and TRBJ1-6; 7 bases fit TRBD1. The J segment lost 10 bases and the V segment lost 2 bases, leaving 11 bases of the junction unmatched. CDR1 LGHDT and CDR2 YNNKEL come from the germline V gene (reference sequence). CDR3 length: 16 residues. Written as DNA, the CDR3 is TGTGCCAGCAGCCAAACTCAGACAGGGTGGAACTCACCCCTCCACTTT. Protein: CASSQTQTGWNSPLHF.

This chain joins TRBV12-5 and TRBJ2-7; 12 bases map to TRBD2. Germline CDR1 reads LGHNT; CDR2 reads FRNRAP. The CDR3 has 15 amino acids. V shed 1 base, J shed 6 bases, and the junction held 4 bases outside the gene matches. The CDR3 reads CASGLGLAGVFEQYF. CDR3 coding DNA: TGTGCTAGTGGTTTGGGACTAGCGGGGGTTTTCGAGCAGTACTTC. The variable domain in full, completed from reference TRBV12-5 and TRBJ2-7, reads DARVTQTPRHKVTEMGQEVTMRCQPILGHNTVFWYRQTMMQGLELLAYFRNRAPLDDSGMPKDRFSAEMPDATLATLKIQPSEPRDSAVYFCASGLGLAGVFEQYFGPGTRLTVT.

The V gene is TRBV12-3 or TRBV12-4, the J gene TRBJ2-3, with D perhaps matching TRBD1 or TRBD2 (5 bases each). The V end was cut by 6 bases, the J end by 4 bases, with 11 bases between. This CDR3 is built from 13 residues. For the CDR3, the DNA is TGTGCCAGCAGGGGGGTAGTATCAGATACGCAGTATTTT. Translating gives CASRGVVSDTQYF.

The chain carries TRBV7-9 and TRBJ1-5, with D tentatively TRBD1 (5 bases). This CDR3 region has 14 residues. V lost 2 bases and J 7 bases, leaving 12 bases between the germline ends. Looked up from germline, CDR1 is SEHNR and CDR2 is FQNEAQ (reference sequence). The CDR3 nucleotides read TGTGCCAGCAGCTTACCGGGGGTAGGGCAGCCCCAGCATTTT. This encodes CASSLPGVGQPQHF.